The 14 T cell receptor beta chains below come from one sample, sequenced in a study of blood T cell repertoires in COVID-19. TCRdb keeps only in-frame clones here, not all; method: immunoSEQ multiplex PCR. The table shows a few hundred thousand clones, with roughly 84% occurring only once. Material for sequencing was PBMCs or T cells enriched from blood (not recorded which). These receptors were taken from a woman in her thirties who had recovered from COVID-19.

The sample holds one count of this clone. CDR3 DNA: TGTGCCAGCAGTTACTCGGCAGGAGGGTACACCGGGGAGCTGTTTTTT. It translates to CASSYSAGGYTGELFF. The chain carries TRBV6-5 and TRBJ2-2, with D tentatively TRBD2 (6 bases). This CDR3 contains 16 residues. Trimming took off 0 bases at V and 3 bases at J, with 11 bases between the two ends. The germline V gene encodes CDR1 MNHEY and CDR2 SVGAGI.

This clone was observed a handful of times. The V gene is TRBV11-1, the J gene TRBJ1-6, with 8 bases matching TRBD1. Germline V gene data show CDR1 as SGHAT and CDR2 as FQDESV (reference sequence). The J segment lost 10 bases and the V segment lost 2 bases, leaving 10 bases of the junction unmatched. The CDR3 covers 16 residues. The CDR3 coding sequence is TGTGCCAGCAGCTTACGAGGAGCAGGGGGCGGCTCACCCCTCCACTTT. It codes for CASSLRGAGGGSPLHF.

To note about this clone: Other DNA variants within this sample encode the same CDR3. The J gene is TRBJ2-3, the V gene TRBV5-1; 13 positions agree with TRBD2. The germline V gene encodes CDR1 SGHRS and CDR2 YFSETQ. The CDR3 extends over 16 amino acids. J was trimmed by 1 base and V by 4 bases; bases with no gene match: 3. This CDR3 reads CASSPGLAGGTDTQYF. The CDR3 nucleotides read TGCGCCAGCAGCCCAGGACTAGCGGGGGGCACAGATACGCAGTATTTT.

J is TRBJ2-7 and V is TRBV5-1; TRBD2 might be the D (6 bases). The CDR3 is 15 residues long. V lost 4 bases, J lost 5 bases, and 19 bases lay in between. Looked up from germline, CDR1 is SGHRS and CDR2 is YFSETQ. CDR3 sequence reads: CASSGSTSRTDEQYF. CDR3 DNA: TGCGCCAGCAGCGGATCAACTAGCCGGACGGACGAGCAGTACTTC.

This sequence joins TRBV4-2 and TRBJ1-5; 7 bases are shared with TRBD1. Germline V CDR1 and CDR2: LGHNA, YNFKEQ. The CDR3 sequence is 14 residues long. V was pared by 4 bases and J by 6 bases, with 6 bases of the junction left unmatched. The DNA for the CDR3 is TGTGCCAGCAGCCCGGCCCAGGGGGGTCAGCCCCAGCATTTT. Amino acids: CASSPAQGGQPQHF.

This chain joins TRBV28 and TRBJ2-3; TRBD2 matches 13 bases. V gave up 2 bases and J gave up 7 bases; unmatched junction bases: 3. The CDR3 has 15 residues. CDR1 and CDR2 from the germline V gene are MDHEN and SYDVKM. CDR3 DNA sequence: TGTGCCAGCAGTTTACGGACTAGCGGGAGAAATACGCAGTATTTT. Its protein product is CASSLRTSGRNTQYF. Looking up the rest from reference TRBV28 and TRBJ2-3 gives the full variable domain: DVKVTQSSRYLVKRTGEKVFLECVQDMDHENMFWYRQDPGLGLRLIYFSYDVKMKEKGDIPEGYSVSREKKERFSLILESASTNQTSMYLCASSLRTSGRNTQYFGPGTRLTVL.

V usage is TRBV30 and J usage is TRBJ1-1; D remains unclear. Germline V gene data show CDR1 as GTSNPN and CDR2 as SVGIG (reference sequence). V was cut by 5 bases and J by 0 bases, with 4 bases left in between. The CDR3 has 11 residues. The CDR3 spells CAWRMNTEAFF. As DNA, the CDR3 is TGTGCCTGGCGTATGAACACTGAAGCTTTCTTT.

The chain links TRBV24-1 to TRBJ2-3; D gene unclear. The V end was cut by 4 bases, the J end by 4 bases, with 8 bases between. The V gene's germline CDR1 is KGHDR and CDR2 SFDVKD. This CDR3 region has 13 residues. CDR3 loop: CATSETSADTQYF. The CDR3 DNA follows: TGTGCCACCAGTGAAACTTCCGCAGATACGCAGTATTTT.

This sequence joins TRBV7-2 and TRBJ2-7; 8 bases match TRBD1. With V trimmed by 2 bases and J by 6 bases, 12 bases remained unmatched. Germline V gene sequence: CDR1 SGHTA, CDR2 FQGNSA. The CDR3 runs 16 residues. The CDR3 nucleotides are TGTGCCAGCAGCTTAAGAGCCCAAGGGGGGACAGGCGAGCAGTACTTC. This translates into CASSLRAQGGTGEQYF.

V and J are TRBV27 and TRBJ1-5; no reliable D call. Deletions cut 4 bases from V and 3 bases from J, with 13 bases between. This CDR3 has 15 amino acids. Germline V lookup: CDR1 MNHEY, CDR2 SMNVEV (reference sequence). CDR3 amino acids: CASSSLPGTNQPQHF. In DNA form, the CDR3 reads TGTGCCAGCAGTTCCCTTCCGGGTACCAATCAGCCCCAGCATTTT.

CDR3 in DNA: TGTGCCAGTAGTATCGGGACAGGGGGCCTGACTGAAGCTTTCTTT. Translating gives CASSIGTGGLTEAFF. This rearrangement joins TRBV19 to TRBJ1-1, with TRBD1 matching over 12 bases. This CDR3 contains 15 residues. The trim removed 3 bases at V and 5 bases at J, leaving 4 bases unmatched. Germline-derived CDR1 and CDR2 are LNHDA and SQIVND (reference sequence).

The table lists this clone with a few counts. The V call is TRBV2, the J call TRBJ2-7, with 7 bases aligning to TRBD1. The germline V gene encodes CDR1 SNHLY and CDR2 FYNNEI. The CDR3 totals 13 residues. DNA of the CDR3: TGTGCATCGCAAACGACAGGGATCTACGAGCAGTACTTC. It is translated as CASQTTGIYEQYF.

The J gene is TRBJ1-1, the V gene TRBV11-2; a weak D match, TRBD1 (5 bases). Deletions cut 5 bases from V and 8 bases from J, with 12 bases between. Germline V gene lookup returns CDR1 SGHAT and CDR2 FQNNGV. This CDR3 has 12 amino acids. The DNA for the CDR3 is TGTGCCAGCAGCCCCTATGGGGCAGAAGCTTTCTTT. The encoded protein is CASSPYGAEAFF.

The gene calls are TRBV9 and TRBJ1-6; D remains ambiguous. The CDR3 is made up of 16 amino acids. V dropped 0 bases and J dropped 0 bases, with 7 bases sitting between them. Germline CDR1 reads SGDLS; CDR2 reads YYNGEE. CDR3 residues: CASSVGPSSYNSPLHF. The CDR3 region has the DNA TGTGCCAGCAGCGTAGGGCCAAGCTCCTATAATTCACCCCTCCACTTT.